Each of the 21 T cell receptor beta chains below was sequenced from the same sample in a study of T-cell memory formation after mild COVID-19. TCRdb re-analysed the 5' RACE reads in MiXCR, keeping a single row per CDR3 protein. Of 250,000 to 350,000 distinct CDR3 sequences listed, 15% were seen once; the top ten hold about a fifth. Sequencing was performed on PBMCs or a T cell subset sorted from them (not recorded which). All receptors come from a man aged 18 to 30 who had mild COVID-19 (a few samples of this study predate the infection). Cell type and time point are not known.

This clonotype showed up just a few times. The chain uses TRBV7-2 and TRBJ2-2; 8 bases are a match to TRBD2. V was pared by 8 bases and J by 4 bases, with 12 bases of the junction left unmatched. Germline values: CDR1 SGHTA, CDR2 FQGNSA. The CDR3 is 16 residues long. DNA for the CDR3: TGTGCCAGCCCCAGACCGGGACTAGGATCCACCGGGGAGCTGTTTTTT. Encoded protein: CASPRPGLGSTGELFF.

The chain joins TRBV3-2 to TRBJ2-1. TRBV3-2 is recorded as a pseudogene. The CDR3 totals 13 residues. The CDR3 loop reads CASSQDYGDEQFF. CDR3 nucleotides: TGTGCCAGCAGCCAAGATTATGGGGATGAGCAGTTCTTC.

This clonotype has just a few counts. The chain recombines TRBV7-9 with TRBJ1-2; D unclear. The V gene's germline CDR1 is SEHNR and CDR2 FQNEAQ (reference sequence). The CDR3 extends over 13 amino acids. The germline V and J ends were trimmed by 1 base and 4 bases, with 7 bases remaining between them. The chain's CDR3 is CASSLDRPYGYTF. As DNA, the CDR3 is TGTGCCAGCAGCTTAGACAGACCCTATGGCTACACCTTC. The full variable domain, rest sourced from reference TRBV7-9 and TRBJ1-2, is DTGVSQNPRHKITKRGQNVTFRCDPISEHNRLYWYRQTLGQGPEFLTYFQNEAQLEKSRLLSDRFSAERPKGSFSTLEIQRTEQGDSAMYLCASSLDRPYGYTFGSGTRLTVV.

This clonotype was seen only a few times. The gene calls are TRBV2 and TRBJ2-3; D not certain. Germline lookup yields CDR1 SNHLY and CDR2 FYNNEI. The CDR3 contains 16 residues. The V end was cut by 6 bases, the J end by 2 bases, with 18 bases between. The chain's CDR3 is CASSPIHPSLTDTQYF. The CDR3 DNA reads TGTGCCAGCAGCCCCATACATCCGAGCCTCACAGATACGCAGTATTTT.

In its sample, this clonotype was seen a few times. V is TRBV11-1 and J is TRBJ2-1, with D tentatively TRBD1 (6 bases). Trimming shortened V by 3 bases and J by 7 bases, and 19 bases separated the two germline ends. The germline CDR1 and CDR2 sequences are SGHAT and FQDESV (reference sequence). This CDR3 is 16 amino acids long. CDR3 in DNA: TGTGCCAGCAGCTTGGGGGCCGGGCTCGGAAGGAATGAGCAGTTCTTC. Translating it yields CASSLGAGLGRNEQFF. Full variable domain (rest looked up from reference TRBV11-1 and TRBJ2-1): EAEVAQSPRYKITEKSQAVAFWCDPISGHATLYWYRQILGQGPELLVQFQDESVVDDSQLPKDRFSAERLKGVDSTLKIQPAELGDSAMYLCASSLGAGLGRNEQFFGPGTRLTVL.

This clonotype showed up just a few times. V is TRBV5-1 and J is TRBJ1-2; D perhaps matches TRBD1 (6 bases). The CDR3 sequence is 15 residues long. Trimming pared 0 bases from V and 6 bases from J, leaving 15 bases between. Per the germline V gene, CDR1 is SGHRS and CDR2 is YFSETQ. CDR3: CASSLGQAHVDGYTF. As DNA, the CDR3 is TGCGCCAGCAGCTTGGGACAGGCCCACGTTGATGGCTACACCTTC.

This clonotype appeared many times. The chain joins TRBV7-3 to TRBJ2-3; either TRBD1 or TRBD2 may supply D (5 bases each). The CDR3 extends over 15 amino acids. V lost 4 bases, J lost 3 bases, and 14 bases lay in between. From germline, CDR1 is SGHTA and CDR2 FQGTGA. CDR3 DNA: TGTGCCAGCAGCTCCGGGACGGGGCGAACAGATACGCAGTATTTT. Encoded protein: CASSSGTGRTDTQYF.

The chain employs TRBV9 and TRBJ2-7; the D gene could be TRBD1 or TRBD2 (5 bases each). Trimming removed 3 bases from V and 2 bases from J, with 15 bases in between. Germline assignment: CDR1 SGDLS and CDR2 YYNGEE. The CDR3 extends over 15 amino acids. Here the CDR3 reads CASSDGTLDPYEQYF. As DNA, the CDR3 is TGTGCCAGCAGCGATGGGACGCTCGACCCCTACGAGCAGTACTTC.

This clonotype was recorded a few times. The chain uses TRBV12-3 or TRBV12-4 and TRBJ2-3; TRBD1 agrees at 7 bases. CDR3 size: 15 residues. Unmatched junction bases numbered 9, after V lost 7 bases and J lost 2 bases. This CDR3 is CASTGTVRFTDTQYF. CDR3 DNA: TGTGCCAGCACCGGGACAGTACGTTTCACAGATACGCAGTATTTT.

Only a few counts were recorded for this clonotype. The V gene is TRBV2, the J gene TRBJ2-7; 7 bases fit TRBD1. The germline V gene encodes CDR1 SNHLY and CDR2 FYNNEI. V was clipped by 6 bases and J by 7 bases; unmatched bases: 6. This CDR3 is built from 12 residues. CDR3 in DNA: TGTGCCAGCAGCCGGGACAGAGGGGAGCAGTACGTC. Translating it yields CASSRDRGEQYV.

This chain joins TRBV11-3 and TRBJ2-1, with D possibly TRBD1 on 6 matching bases. Trimming pared 4 bases from V and 10 bases from J, leaving 14 bases between. Germline loops: CDR1 SGHNT, CDR2 YENEEA. The CDR3 extends over 13 amino acids. DNA of the CDR3: TGTGCCAGCAGCTGGGAACAGGGCGGGGAGCAGTTCTTC. This codes for CASSWEQGGEQFF.

This clonotype has just a few counts. This chain joins TRBV7-2 and TRBJ2-2; TRBD2 might be the D (6 bases). The germline CDR1 and CDR2 sequences are SGHTA and FQGNSA. The V and J ends lost 3 bases and 5 bases respectively, with 10 bases between them. This CDR3 has 14 residues. CDR3 residues: CASSFGLATGELFF. DNA of the CDR3: TGTGCCAGCAGCTTTGGTCTAGCGACCGGGGAGCTGTTTTTT.

This clonotype has just a few counts. The chain recombines TRBV7-9 with TRBJ1-2; tentative D call: TRBD1 (5 bases). Deletions cut 3 bases from V and 3 bases from J, with 17 bases between. CDR1 is SEHNR, CDR2 FQNEAQ, per germline (reference sequence). The CDR3 has 16 residues. The CDR3 is CASSLVRGTSDYGYTF. CDR3 coding DNA: TGTGCCAGCAGCTTGGTACGGGGGACCTCCGACTATGGCTACACCTTC.

This clonotype occurred a few times. The rearrangement links TRBV7-6 to TRBJ1-1, with D possibly matching TRBD1 (5 bases). Germline V lookup: CDR1 SGHVS, CDR2 FNYEAQ. The CDR3 covers 15 residues. V lost 2 bases and J 2 bases, leaving 12 bases between the germline ends. The CDR3 nucleotides are TGTGCCAGCAGCTTATCCGGAGGGGATAACACTGAAGCTTTCTTT. Translated, it gives CASSLSGGDNTEAFF.

The genes are TRBV7-9 and TRBJ2-7, with a weak D call TRBD1 (6 bases). This CDR3 contains 14 residues. Trimming took off 4 bases at V and 4 bases at J, with 14 bases between the two ends. Per germline, CDR1 SEHNR and CDR2 FQNEAQ (reference sequence). For the CDR3, the DNA is TGTGCCAGCAGCTCGGAGGAAGGGGGTTACGAGCAGTACTTC. Its translation is CASSSEEGGYEQYF.

The chain links TRBV6-1 to TRBJ2-2; D is perhaps TRBD1 (6 bases). Deletions cut 4 bases from V and 3 bases from J, with 12 bases between. Germline-derived CDR1 and CDR2 are MNHNS and SASEGT. CDR3 length: 15 residues. The CDR3 here is CASSGNRAYTGELFF. The CDR3 DNA reads as TGTGCCAGCAGTGGGAACAGGGCCTACACCGGGGAGCTGTTTTTT.

This clonotype was observed a handful of times. The CDR3 protein is CASSSVGTGKTGEQYF. DNA of the CDR3: TGTGCCAGCAGTTCGGTCGGGACAGGGAAAACGGGCGAGCAGTACTTC. The chain uses TRBV12-3 or TRBV12-4 and TRBJ2-7; 9 bases map to TRBD1. Germline trimming cut 4 bases from V and 6 bases from J; bases unmatched to any gene: 13. This CDR3 contains 16 residues.

This clonotype was counted at least ten times. The chain couples TRBV5-4 to TRBJ2-7, with no clear D. Trimming removed 0 bases at V and 2 bases at J, with 12 bases between. CDR1 is SGHNT and CDR2 is YYREEE in the germline V gene (reference sequence). There are 15 residues in the CDR3. CDR3 residues: CASSLGVSSTYEQYF. The CDR3 DNA sequence: TGTGCCAGCAGCTTGGGGGTCAGCTCCACCTACGAGCAGTACTTC. The full variable domain, with the rest looked up from reference TRBV5-4 and TRBJ2-7, is ETGVTQSPTHLIKTRGQQVTLRCSSQSGHNTVSWYQQALGQGPQFIFQYYREEENGRGNFPPRFSGLQFPNYSSELNVNALELDDSALYLCASSLGVSSTYEQYFGPGTRLTVT.

In this sample, this clonotype turned up a few times. J is TRBJ2-3 and V is TRBV7-9; TRBD2 agrees at 9 bases. Germline loops: CDR1 SEHNR, CDR2 FQNEAQ (reference sequence). The CDR3 totals 15 residues. V trimming: 4 bases; J trimming: 1 base; junction bases outside the gene matches: 3. The CDR3 here is CASSSASGGTDTQYF. CDR3 nucleotide sequence: TGTGCCAGCAGCTCGGCTAGCGGGGGCACAGATACGCAGTATTTT.

This clonotype was seen repeatedly, ten times or more. The chain links TRBV4-1 to TRBJ2-3; D is unclear. The V end lost 1 base, the J end lost 0 bases, and 5 bases lay between the germline ends. This CDR3 is 14 amino acids long. Germline V gives CDR1 MGHRA, CDR2 YSYEKL. The DNA of the CDR3 is TGCGCCAGCAGCCAAGGTCTTAGCACAGATACGCAGTATTTT. The encoded protein is CASSQGLSTDTQYF.

This clonotype was counted a few times. The CDR3 spells CASSLLLPGQNTGELFF. CDR3 bases: TGTGCCAGCAGCTTACTTCTTCCGGGACAGAACACCGGGGAGCTGTTTTTT. The chain carries TRBV7-6 and TRBJ2-2; maybe TRBD1 (6 bases). The CDR3 is 17 amino acids. The V gene's germline CDR1 is SGHVS and CDR2 FNYEAQ. V was cut by 2 bases and J by 1 base, with 14 bases left in between.